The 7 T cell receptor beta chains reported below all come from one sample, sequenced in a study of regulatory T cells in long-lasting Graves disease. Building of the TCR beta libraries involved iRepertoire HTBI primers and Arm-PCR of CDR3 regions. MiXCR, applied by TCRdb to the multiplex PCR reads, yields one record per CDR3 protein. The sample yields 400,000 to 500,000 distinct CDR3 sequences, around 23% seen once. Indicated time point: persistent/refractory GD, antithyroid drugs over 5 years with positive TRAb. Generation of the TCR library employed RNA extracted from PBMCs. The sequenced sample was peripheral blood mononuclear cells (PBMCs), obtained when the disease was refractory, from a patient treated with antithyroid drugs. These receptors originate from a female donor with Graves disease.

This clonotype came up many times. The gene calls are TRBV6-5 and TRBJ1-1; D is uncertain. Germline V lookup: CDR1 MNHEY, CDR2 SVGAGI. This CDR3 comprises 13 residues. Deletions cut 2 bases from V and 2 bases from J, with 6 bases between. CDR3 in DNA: TGTGCCAGCAGTTACGGTCCTAACACTGAAGCTTTCTTT. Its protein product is CASSYGPNTEAFF.

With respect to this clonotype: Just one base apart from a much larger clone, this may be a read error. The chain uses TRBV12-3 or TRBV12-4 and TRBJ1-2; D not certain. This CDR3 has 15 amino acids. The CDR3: CAGRHADTPAVGYTF. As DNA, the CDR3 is TGTGCCGGCAGACACGCCGATACACCTGCGGTCGGCTACACCTTC.

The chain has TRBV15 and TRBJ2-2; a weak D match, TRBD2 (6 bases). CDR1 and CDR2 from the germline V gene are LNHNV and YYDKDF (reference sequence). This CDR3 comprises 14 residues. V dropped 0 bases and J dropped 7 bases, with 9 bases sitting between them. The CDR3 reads CATSREGGGGELFF. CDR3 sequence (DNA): TGTGCCACCAGCAGAGAGGGGGGTGGCGGGGAGCTGTTTTTT.

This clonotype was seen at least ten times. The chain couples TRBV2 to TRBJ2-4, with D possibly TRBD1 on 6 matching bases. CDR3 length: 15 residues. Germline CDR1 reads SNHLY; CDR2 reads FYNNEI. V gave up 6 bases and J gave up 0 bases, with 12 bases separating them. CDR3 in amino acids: CASRALDRAKNIQYF. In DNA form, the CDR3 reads TGTGCCAGCAGGGCTTTGGACAGAGCCAAAAACATTCAGTACTTC. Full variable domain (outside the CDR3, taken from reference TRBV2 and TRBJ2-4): EPEVTQTPSHQVTQMGQEVILRCVPISNHLYFYWYRQILGQKVEFLVSFYNNEISEKSEIFDDQFSVERPDGSNFTLKIRSTKLEDSAMYFCASRALDRAKNIQYFGAGTRLSVL.

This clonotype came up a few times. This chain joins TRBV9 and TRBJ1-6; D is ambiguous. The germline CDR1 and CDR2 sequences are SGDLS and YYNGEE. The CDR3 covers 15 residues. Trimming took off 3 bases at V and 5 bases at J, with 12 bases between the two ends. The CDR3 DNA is TGTGCCAGCAGCGAAGACATTCGTAATAATTCACCCCTCCACTTT. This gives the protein CASSEDIRNNSPLHF.

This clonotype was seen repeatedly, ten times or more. Here the CDR3 DNA reads TGTGCCAGCAGCTCCTCCCCGGGGTCCCACGAGCAGTACTTC. Translated, it gives CASSSSPGSHEQYF. The rearrangement uses TRBV13 and TRBJ2-7, with a tentative D call TRBD2 (5 bases). The CDR3 covers 14 residues. Trimming removed 4 bases at V and 5 bases at J, with 15 bases between. Per germline, CDR1 PRHDT and CDR2 FYEKMQ (reference sequence). The full variable domain, in which reference TRBV13 and TRBJ2-7 provide the parts outside the CDR3, is AAGVIQSPRHLIKEKRETATLKCYPIPRHDTVYWYQQGPGQDPQFLISFYEKMQSDKGSIPDRFSAQQFSDYHSELNMSSLELGDSALYFCASSSSPGSHEQYFGPGTRLTVT.

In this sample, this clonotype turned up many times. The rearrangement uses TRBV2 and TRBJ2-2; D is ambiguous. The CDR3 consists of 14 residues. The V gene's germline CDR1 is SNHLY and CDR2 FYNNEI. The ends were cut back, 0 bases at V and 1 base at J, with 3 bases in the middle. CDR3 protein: CASSEARNTGELFF. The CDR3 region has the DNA TGTGCCAGCAGTGAAGCCAGGAACACCGGGGAGCTGTTTTTT.